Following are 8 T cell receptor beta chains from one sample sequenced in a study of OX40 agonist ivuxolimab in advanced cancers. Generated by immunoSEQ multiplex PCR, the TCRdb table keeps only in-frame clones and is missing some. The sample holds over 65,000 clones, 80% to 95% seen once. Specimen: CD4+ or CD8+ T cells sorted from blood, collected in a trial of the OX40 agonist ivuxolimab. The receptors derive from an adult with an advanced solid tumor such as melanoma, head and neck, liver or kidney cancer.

This chain's CDR3 is CASSLGLTSGRNEQFF. The CDR3 DNA is TGCGCCAGCAGCTTGGGCCTCACTAGCGGGAGAAATGAGCAGTTCTTC. The chain has TRBV5-1 and TRBJ2-1; the match to TRBD2 covers 11 bases. CDR3 size: 16 residues. Losses at the gene ends were 0 bases for V and 7 bases for J; bases not matched to a gene: 6. Germline V gene lookup returns CDR1 SGHRS and CDR2 YFSETQ.

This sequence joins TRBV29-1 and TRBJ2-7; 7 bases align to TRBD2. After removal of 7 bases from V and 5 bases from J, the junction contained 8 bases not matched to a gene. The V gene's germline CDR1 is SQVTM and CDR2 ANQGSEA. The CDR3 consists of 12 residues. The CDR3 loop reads CSASRTRNEQYF. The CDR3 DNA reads TGCAGCGCCAGTCGGACTAGGAACGAGCAGTACTTC.

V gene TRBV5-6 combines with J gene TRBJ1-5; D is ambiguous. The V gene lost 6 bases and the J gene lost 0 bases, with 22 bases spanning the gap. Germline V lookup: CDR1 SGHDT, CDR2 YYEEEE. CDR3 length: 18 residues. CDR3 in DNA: TGTGCCAGCACCCCAGTTGTGTATGGACGGTATAGCAATCAGCCCCAGCATTTT. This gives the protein CASTPVVYGRYSNQPQHF.

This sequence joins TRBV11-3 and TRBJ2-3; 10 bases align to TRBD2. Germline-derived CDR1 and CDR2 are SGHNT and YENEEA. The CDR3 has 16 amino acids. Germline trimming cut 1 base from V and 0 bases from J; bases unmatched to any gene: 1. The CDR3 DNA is TGTGCCAGCAGCTTAGGGACTAGCGGAAGCACAGATACGCAGTATTTT. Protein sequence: CASSLGTSGSTDTQYF.

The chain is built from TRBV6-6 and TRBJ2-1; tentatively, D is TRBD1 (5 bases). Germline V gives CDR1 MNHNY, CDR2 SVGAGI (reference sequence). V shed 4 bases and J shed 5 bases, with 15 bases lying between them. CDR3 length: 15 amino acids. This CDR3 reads CASSLRGTTDNEQFF. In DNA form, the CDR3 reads TGTGCCAGCAGTTTAAGGGGAACCACTGACAATGAGCAGTTCTTC.

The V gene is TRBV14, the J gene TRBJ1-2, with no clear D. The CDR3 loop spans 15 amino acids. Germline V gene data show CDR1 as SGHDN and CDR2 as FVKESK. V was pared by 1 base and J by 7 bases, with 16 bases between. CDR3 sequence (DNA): TGTGCCAGCAGCCAAGTTTCCGGGGATGCGGGTGGCTACACCTTC. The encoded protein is CASSQVSGDAGGYTF.

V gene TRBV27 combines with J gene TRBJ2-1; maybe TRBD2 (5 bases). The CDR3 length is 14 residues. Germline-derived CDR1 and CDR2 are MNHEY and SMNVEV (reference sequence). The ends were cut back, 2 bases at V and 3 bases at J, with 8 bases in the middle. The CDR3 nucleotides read TGTGCCAGCAGTTTAAGCGGCTACTACAATGAGCAGTTCTTC. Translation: CASSLSGYYNEQFF.

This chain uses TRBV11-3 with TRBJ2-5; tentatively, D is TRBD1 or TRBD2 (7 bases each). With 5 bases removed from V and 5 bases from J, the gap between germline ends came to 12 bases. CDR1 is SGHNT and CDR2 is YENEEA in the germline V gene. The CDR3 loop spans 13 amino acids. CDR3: CASSIRGGETQYF. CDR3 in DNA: TGTGCCAGCAGCATCAGGGGGGGGGAGACCCAGTACTTC.